This T cell receptor (beta chain) stems from a study of shared clonotypes between healthy human individuals. This table comes from immunoSEQ multiplex PCR, and its TCRdb copy is limited to in-frame clones, with some not included. The table shows under 600,000 clones, with around 80% occurring only once. V shed 5 bases and J 5 bases; nucleotides not matched to a gene: 10. Germline CDR1 reads SNHLY; CDR2 reads FYNNEI. This CDR3 has 15 residues. This sequence originates from a woman between 40 and 55 years old in good health. Some clones in this sample may be carry-over from other donors' samples. The specimen sequenced was PBMCs. The gene calls are TRBV2 and TRBJ2-5, with TRBD2 matching over 8 bases. Written as DNA, the CDR3 is TGTGCCAGCAGTCTCCAAGCGGGAGAGGTGGAGACCCAGTACTTC. It specifies CASSLQAGEVETQYF.